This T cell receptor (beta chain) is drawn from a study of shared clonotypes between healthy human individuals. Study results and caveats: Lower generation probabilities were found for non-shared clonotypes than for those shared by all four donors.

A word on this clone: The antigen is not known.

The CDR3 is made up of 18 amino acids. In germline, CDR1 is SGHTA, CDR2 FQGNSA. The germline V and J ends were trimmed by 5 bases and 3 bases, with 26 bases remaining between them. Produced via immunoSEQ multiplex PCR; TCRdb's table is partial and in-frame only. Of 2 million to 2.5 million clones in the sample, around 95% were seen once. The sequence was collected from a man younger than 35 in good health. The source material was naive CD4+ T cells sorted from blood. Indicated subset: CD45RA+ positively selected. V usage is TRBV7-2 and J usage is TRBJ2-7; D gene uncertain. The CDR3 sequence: CASSLRHIRNPRGYEQYF. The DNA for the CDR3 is TGTGCCAGCAGCCTAAGGCATATCCGTAATCCTCGAGGCTACGAGCAGTACTTC.